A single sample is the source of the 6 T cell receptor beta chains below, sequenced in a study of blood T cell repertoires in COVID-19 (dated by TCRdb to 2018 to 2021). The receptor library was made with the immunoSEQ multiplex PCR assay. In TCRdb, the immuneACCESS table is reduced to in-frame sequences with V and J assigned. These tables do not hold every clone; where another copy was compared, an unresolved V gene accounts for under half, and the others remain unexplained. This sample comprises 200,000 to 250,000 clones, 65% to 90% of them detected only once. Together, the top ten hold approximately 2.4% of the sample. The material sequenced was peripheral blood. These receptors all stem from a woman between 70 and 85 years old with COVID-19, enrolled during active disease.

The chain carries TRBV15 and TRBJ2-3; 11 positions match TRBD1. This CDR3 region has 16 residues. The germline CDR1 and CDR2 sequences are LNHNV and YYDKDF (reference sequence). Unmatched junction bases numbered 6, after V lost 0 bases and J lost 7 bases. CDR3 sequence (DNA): TGTGCCACCAGCAGAGAGGTGGACAGGGGGCGAAATACGCAGTATTTT. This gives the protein CATSREVDRGRNTQYF. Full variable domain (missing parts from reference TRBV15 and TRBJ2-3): DAMVIQNPRYQVTQFGKPVTLSCSQTLNHNVMYWYQQKSSQAPKLLFHYYDKDFNNEADTPDNFQSRRPNTSFCFLDIRSPGLGDTAMYLCATSREVDRGRNTQYFGPGTRLTVL.

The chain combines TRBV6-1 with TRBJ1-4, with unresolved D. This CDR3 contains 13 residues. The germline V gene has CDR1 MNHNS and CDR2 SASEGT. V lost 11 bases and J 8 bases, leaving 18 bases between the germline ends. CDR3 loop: CAAREWVAEKLFF. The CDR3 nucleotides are TGTGCCGCCCGGGAGTGGGTAGCGGAAAAACTGTTTTTT.

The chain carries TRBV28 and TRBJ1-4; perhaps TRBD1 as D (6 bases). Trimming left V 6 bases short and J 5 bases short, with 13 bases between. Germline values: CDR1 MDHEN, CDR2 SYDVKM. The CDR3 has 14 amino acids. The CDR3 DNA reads TGTGCCAGCAGCTACCGGGACACAAATGAAAAACTGTTTTTT. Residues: CASSYRDTNEKLFF. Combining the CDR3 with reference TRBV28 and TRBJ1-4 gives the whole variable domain DVKVTQSSRYLVKRTGEKVFLECVQDMDHENMFWYRQDPGLGLRLIYFSYDVKMKEKGDIPEGYSVSREKKERFSLILESASTNQTSMYLCASSYRDTNEKLFFGSGTQLSVL.

The CDR3 coding sequence is TGTGCCAGCAGCTTGAATGGAGGTACCTACGAGCAGTACTTC. It codes for CASSLNGGTYEQYF. The V and J genes are TRBV5-8 and TRBJ2-7; D possibly corresponds to TRBD2 (5 bases). CDR1 and CDR2 (germline): SGHTS, YDEGEE. The CDR3 consists of 14 residues. Trimming took 1 base from V and 2 from J, leaving 10 bases between them.

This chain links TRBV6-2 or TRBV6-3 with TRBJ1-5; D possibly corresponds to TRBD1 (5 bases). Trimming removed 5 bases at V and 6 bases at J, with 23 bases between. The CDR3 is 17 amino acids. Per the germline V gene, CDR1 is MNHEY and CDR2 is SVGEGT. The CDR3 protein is CASSPAPPGSRGQPQHF. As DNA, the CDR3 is TGTGCCAGCAGTCCGGCCCCCCCGGGTTCAAGGGGTCAGCCCCAGCATTTT.

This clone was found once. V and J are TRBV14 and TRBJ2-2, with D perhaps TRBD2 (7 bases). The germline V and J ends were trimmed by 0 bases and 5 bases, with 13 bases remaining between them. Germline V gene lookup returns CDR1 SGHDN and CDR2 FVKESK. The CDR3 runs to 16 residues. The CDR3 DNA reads TGTGCCAGCAGCCAAGATGGGGGGGGCCGGACCGGGGAGCTGTTTTTT. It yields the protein CASSQDGGGRTGELFF.